What follows are 19 T cell receptor beta chains derived from one specimen sequenced in a study of cytomegalovirus exposure and HLA in healthy donors. Sequencing was performed with immunoSEQ multiplex PCR; in TCRdb, only in-frame clones are kept and a portion is missing. Among about 200,000 clones listed, around 84% were seen once. Sequences were obtained from PBMCs. The receptors derive from a woman in her 30s in good health and CMV-seropositive.

This sequence joins TRBV28 and TRBJ2-7; D not resolved. The V end lost 11 bases, the J end lost 6 bases, and 23 bases lay between the germline ends. Germline V gene lookup returns CDR1 MDHEN and CDR2 SYDVKM. The CDR3 is 14 residues long. In DNA, the CDR3 is TGTGCCCACCTGGGCAGATCCTCCGTGGGCGAGCAGTACTTC. Encoded protein: CAHLGRSSVGEQYF.

The gene calls are TRBV18 and TRBJ2-7; 9 nucleotides match TRBD2. This CDR3 region has 15 residues. Trimming cost V 2 bases and J 4 bases; bases outside gene matches: 6. Germline values: CDR1 KGHSH, CDR2 LQKENI. DNA of the CDR3: TGTGCCAGCTCACCAGGGCTAGCGGGAAGGTACGAGCAGTACTTC. Encoded protein: CASSPGLAGRYEQYF.

The V gene is TRBV5-1, the J gene TRBJ2-7, with 10 bases matching TRBD1. The ends lost 4 bases at V and 5 bases at J; junction bases unmatched: 12. The CDR3 spans 16 residues. CDR1 SGHRS and CDR2 YFSETQ come from the germline V gene. DNA for the CDR3: TGCGCCAGCAGCATAAACCCGACAGGGGGCACGGACGAGCAGTACTTC. Encoded protein: CASSINPTGGTDEQYF. Drawing the rest from reference TRBV5-1 and TRBJ2-7, the complete variable domain is KAGVTQTPRYLIKTRGQQVTLSCSPISGHRSVSWYQQTPGQGLQFLFEYFSETQRNKGNFPGRFSGRQFSNSRSEMNVSTLELGDSALYLCASSINPTGGTDEQYFGPGTRLTVT.

V gene TRBV15 combines with J gene TRBJ1-1; 7 bases are a match to TRBD1. The CDR3 length is 15 residues. Trimming at V came to 2 bases and at J to 4 bases, leaving 7 bases not matched to a gene. From germline, CDR1 is LNHNV and CDR2 YYDKDF (reference sequence). The CDR3 here is CATSRMNRGFTEAFF. CDR3 sequence (DNA): TGTGCCACCAGCAGAATGAACAGGGGTTTCACTGAAGCTTTCTTT.

The chain is built from TRBV15 and TRBJ2-7; 8 bases fit TRBD2. CDR3 size: 14 residues. With V trimmed by 8 bases and J by 0 bases, 6 bases remained unmatched. The germline V gene has CDR1 LNHNV and CDR2 YYDKDF (reference sequence). CDR3 sequence reads: CATSASGRSYEQYF. In DNA, the CDR3 is TGTGCCACCTCGGCTAGCGGGCGCTCCTACGAGCAGTACTTC. Full variable domain (missing parts from reference TRBV15 and TRBJ2-7): DAMVIQNPRYQVTQFGKPVTLSCSQTLNHNVMYWYQQKSSQAPKLLFHYYDKDFNNEADTPDNFQSRRPNTSFCFLDIRSPGLGDTAMYLCATSASGRSYEQYFGPGTRLTVT.

This clone occurred once. This sequence joins TRBV29-1 and TRBJ2-3; TRBD1 matches 7 bases. V gave up 6 bases and J gave up 2 bases; unmatched junction bases: 8. Germline loops: CDR1 SQVTM, CDR2 ANQGSEA. The CDR3 consists of 14 residues. The CDR3 protein is CSVSPGQTTDTQYF. CDR3 DNA: TGCAGCGTCTCCCCGGGACAGACCACAGATACGCAGTATTTT.

This clone was counted a single time. The chain uses TRBV5-1 and TRBJ1-3; possible D gene TRBD1, 6 bases. Trimming removed 1 base from V and 3 bases from J, with 8 bases in between. Germline CDR1 is SGHRS and CDR2 is YFSETQ. The CDR3 has 14 residues. The CDR3 nucleotides read TGCGCCAGCAGCTTGTCAGGGGTTGGAAACACCATATATTTT. This translates into CASSLSGVGNTIYF. Combining the CDR3 with reference TRBV5-1 and TRBJ1-3 gives the whole variable domain KAGVTQTPRYLIKTRGQQVTLSCSPISGHRSVSWYQQTPGQGLQFLFEYFSETQRNKGNFPGRFSGRQFSNSRSEMNVSTLELGDSALYLCASSLSGVGNTIYFGEGSWLTVV.

This sequence joins TRBV28 and TRBJ2-1, with D perhaps TRBD2 (5 bases). The CDR3 covers 15 residues. V lost 2 bases, J lost 2 bases, and 10 bases lay in between. Per germline, CDR1 MDHEN and CDR2 SYDVKM. The CDR3 DNA reads TGTGCCAGCAGTTTACTGGGGAGAGCCTACAATGAGCAGTTCTTC. Protein product: CASSLLGRAYNEQFF.

The V call is TRBV5-1, the J call TRBJ2-1, with 9 nucleotides matching TRBD1. CDR1 SGHRS and CDR2 YFSETQ come from the germline V gene. The V gene end was trimmed by 7 bases and the J gene end by 4 bases; junction bases not matched to a gene: 15. The length of the CDR3 is 17 residues. The CDR3 sequence is CASQAGYRGPRYNEQFF. CDR3 DNA: TGCGCCAGCCAAGCCGGTTACAGGGGGCCAAGGTACAATGAGCAGTTCTTC.

The gene calls are TRBV15 and TRBJ2-5; D remains ambiguous. Trimming cost V 1 base and J 5 bases, with 11 bases left between them. The CDR3 length is 14 residues. Germline CDR1 and CDR2: LNHNV and YYDKDF (reference sequence). This chain's CDR3 is CATSRASQAETQYF. For the CDR3, the DNA is TGTGCCACCAGCAGAGCATCCCAGGCCGAGACCCAGTACTTC.

This chain's CDR3 is CASRLTSDHEQYF. The CDR3 DNA sequence: TGTGCCAGCAGACTGACTAGCGACCACGAGCAGTACTTC. The V and J genes are TRBV2 and TRBJ2-7; 8 bases fit TRBD2. Germline trimming cut 6 bases from V and 5 bases from J; bases unmatched to any gene: 6. The CDR3 has 13 residues. Germline assignment: CDR1 SNHLY and CDR2 FYNNEI.

The chain employs TRBV18 and TRBJ2-2; 9 bases are a match to TRBD2. V trimming: 1 base; J trimming: 4 bases; junction bases outside the gene matches: 4. Germline V gene data show CDR1 as KGHSH and CDR2 as LQKENI. The CDR3 loop spans 16 amino acids. This CDR3 reads CASSPLAGDGTGELFF. The CDR3, as DNA: TGTGCCAGCTCACCACTAGCGGGAGACGGCACCGGGGAGCTGTTTTTT.

This clone was detected a few times. Additional DNA sequences in this sample encode the identical CDR3. This chain connects TRBV5-1 to TRBJ1-1; 9 positions match TRBD1. Germline V gene sequence: CDR1 SGHRS, CDR2 YFSETQ. V lost 3 bases, J lost 0 bases, and 0 bases stayed unmatched. The CDR3 covers 14 residues. This CDR3 is CASSWDRVNTEAFF. The CDR3 DNA sequence: TGCGCCAGCAGCTGGGACAGGGTGAACACTGAAGCTTTCTTT.

This sequence joins TRBV6-5 and TRBJ2-1; 8 bases agree with TRBD1. J lost 15 bases, V lost 7 bases, and 8 bases had no gene match. Per germline, CDR1 MNHEY and CDR2 SVGAGI. The CDR3 totals 11 residues. The CDR3 DNA reads as TGTGCCAGCACCCGGGACAGGTCCTGGTTCTTC. This codes for CASTRDRSWFF.

The chain joins TRBV5-1 to TRBJ2-3; a possible D gene is TRBD2 (6 bases). The length of the CDR3 is 15 residues. CDR1 and CDR2 (germline): SGHRS, YFSETQ. V lost 4 bases and J 3 bases, leaving 15 bases between the germline ends. CDR3 sequence (DNA): TGCGCCAGCAGCCCTCGGGCGGGAAGAACAGATACGCAGTATTTT. Protein product: CASSPRAGRTDTQYF.

This clone was seen more than once but under ten times. The V gene is TRBV11-2, the J gene TRBJ2-7; D remains unclear. V was clipped by 3 bases and J by 0 bases, with 9 bases between them. The CDR3 loop spans 14 amino acids. Germline V gene sequence: CDR1 SGHAT, CDR2 FQNNGV. The CDR3 is CASSFSSGSYEQYF. The CDR3 DNA follows: TGTGCCAGCAGCTTCTCGTCGGGCTCCTACGAGCAGTACTTC.

This chain links TRBV2 with TRBJ1-2, with D tentatively TRBD1 (6 bases). The CDR3 contains 12 residues. The germline gives CDR1 SNHLY, CDR2 FYNNEI. Trimming shortened V by 4 bases and J by 5 bases, and 8 bases separated the two germline ends. In DNA form, the CDR3 reads TGTGCCAGCAGTGGACAGGATTATGGCTACACCTTC. This encodes CASSGQDYGYTF.

The chain couples TRBV7-9 to TRBJ1-2; D perhaps matches TRBD1 (5 bases). This CDR3 contains 16 residues. V was shortened by 5 bases and J by 5 bases, with 21 bases between the two germline ends. From germline, CDR1 is SEHNR and CDR2 FQNEAQ (reference sequence). The CDR3 protein is CASSMSLGPRGYGYTF. The DNA of the CDR3 is TGTGCCAGCAGCATGAGTCTAGGCCCGCGGGGGTATGGCTACACCTTC.

V gene TRBV12-2 combines with J gene TRBJ2-7; no DNA check was done on the table's D call, TRBD2. TRBV12-2 is tagged as a pseudogene. CDR3 size: 21 residues. The CDR3 region is CASRLPRRCGKGLAGYYEQYF. DNA of the CDR3: TGTGCAAGTCGCTTACCGCGTCGATGTGGGAAGGGACTAGCGGGGTACTACGAGCAGTACTTC.